Listed here are 13 T cell receptor beta chains from one sample, sequenced in a study of blood T cell repertoires in COVID-19. Assay used: immunoSEQ multiplex PCR; TCRdb lists only in-frame clones, some missing. The repertoire consists of under 250,000 clones, with around 90% occurring once and the leading ten covering roughly 6.5%. Sequencing used peripheral blood. These receptors were obtained from a man aged 55 to 69 who had recovered from COVID-19.

This rearrangement joins TRBV27 to TRBJ2-7, with TRBD2 matching 14 bases. The V and J ends lost 4 bases and 6 bases, in that order; junction bases with no gene match: 5. This CDR3 is 15 amino acids long. Germline V gives CDR1 MNHEY, CDR2 SMNVEV (reference sequence). The CDR3 region has the DNA TGTGCCAGCAGTTCCGGGACTAGCGGGAGTATCGAGCAGTACTTC. It translates to CASSSGTSGSIEQYF.

The V gene is TRBV28, the J gene TRBJ2-7, with 9 bases aligning to TRBD1. The CDR3 length is 15 residues. CDR1 and CDR2 from the germline V gene are MDHEN and SYDVKM. V trimming: 8 bases; J trimming: 0 bases; junction bases outside the gene matches: 8. CDR3 loop: CASGLGTGYSYEQYF. CDR3 nucleotides: TGTGCCAGCGGCTTAGGGACAGGGTACTCCTACGAGCAGTACTTC.

The chain links TRBV4-3 to TRBJ1-3; TRBD1 is a possible D gene (5 bases). The V gene lost 0 bases and the J gene lost 4 bases, with 10 bases spanning the gap. This CDR3 has 15 residues. From germline, CDR1 is LGHNA and CDR2 YSLEER. CDR3 nucleotide sequence: TGCGCCAGCAGCCAAGATCAGGGTTCAGGAAACACCATATATTTT. Protein: CASSQDQGSGNTIYF.

The J gene is TRBJ2-3, the V gene TRBV3-1 (or the pseudogene TRBV3-2); D may be TRBD2 (5 bases). V lost 1 base to trimming and J lost 3 bases, with 11 bases between them. This CDR3 comprises 15 residues. The germline V gene encodes CDR1 LGHDT and CDR2 YNNKEL (reference sequence). This CDR3 reads CASSQGSRGTDTQYF. The CDR3 region has the DNA TGTGCCAGCAGCCAAGGAAGCCGGGGAACAGATACGCAGTATTTT.

This clone came up once. Distinct nucleotide sequences in the sample also encode this CDR3. The CDR3, as DNA: TGTGCCAGCAGTTACTCGGGACAGGGGGCTTACGAGCAGTACTTC. Protein: CASSYSGQGAYEQYF. This rearrangement joins TRBV6-5 to TRBJ2-7; 12 bases match TRBD1. Germline CDR1 MNHEY, CDR2 SVGAGI. Trimming cost V 0 bases and J 4 bases; bases outside gene matches: 1. The CDR3 has 15 amino acids.

This clone showed up just once. The rearrangement joins TRBV24-1 to TRBJ2-3, with 7 positions matching TRBD1. This CDR3 has 15 residues. The ends lost 0 bases at V and 1 base at J; junction bases unmatched: 0. The germline V gene has CDR1 KGHDR and CDR2 SFDVKD. The CDR3 DNA is TGTGCCACCAGTGATTTGGGACAGGGCACAGATACGCAGTATTTT. Residues: CATSDLGQGTDTQYF.

The chain uses TRBV5-6 and TRBJ1-1; 7 nucleotides match TRBD1. Trimming at V came to 2 bases and at J to 0 bases, leaving 7 bases not matched to a gene. CDR3 length equals 16 residues. CDR1 and CDR2 from the germline V gene are SGHDT and YYEEEE. CDR3 residues: CASSLDRAFMNTEAFF. CDR3 nucleotides: TGTGCCAGCAGCTTAGACAGGGCATTCATGAACACTGAAGCTTTCTTT.

This rearrangement joins TRBV6-2 or TRBV6-3 to TRBJ1-2, with TRBD1 identical over 7 bases. The junction had 7 bases not matched to a gene; V was cut back by 2 bases and J by 1 base. This CDR3 comprises 16 residues. Per germline, CDR1 MNHEY and CDR2 SVGEGT. CDR3 region: CASSYLLGQVNYGYTF. Written as DNA, the CDR3 is TGTGCCAGCAGTTACCTTCTTGGACAGGTTAACTATGGCTACACCTTC.

The rearrangement links TRBV6-1 to TRBJ1-2; D not resolved. V was trimmed by 0 bases and J by 4 bases, leaving 9 bases between them. The V gene's germline CDR1 is MNHNS and CDR2 SASEGT. The CDR3 covers 14 residues. CDR3 DNA sequence: TGTGCCAGCAGTGAAGCTGGCAGATTCTATGGCTACACCTTC. It codes for CASSEAGRFYGYTF.

This clone was detected once. This chain connects TRBV3-1 (or the pseudogene TRBV3-2) to TRBJ2-5; 12 nucleotides align to TRBD2. Germline values: CDR1 LGHDT, CDR2 YNNKEL (reference sequence). The CDR3 is 16 residues long. Trimming cost V 1 base and J 3 bases; bases outside gene matches: 3. CDR3 loop: CASSQGLAGGEETQYF. The CDR3 region has the DNA TGTGCCAGCAGCCAAGGGCTAGCGGGAGGGGAAGAGACCCAGTACTTC.

This sequence joins TRBV14 and TRBJ2-7; maybe TRBD2 (6 bases). The CDR3 runs to 15 residues. V lost 4 bases and J lost 2, with 15 bases in between. CDR1 and CDR2 (germline): SGHDN, FVKESK. The CDR3 sequence: CASSPLGERAYEQYF. CDR3 nucleotide sequence: TGTGCCAGCAGCCCTCTGGGGGAGCGGGCCTACGAGCAGTACTTC.

This clone was detected a few times. V gene TRBV18 combines with J gene TRBJ2-1; 9 nucleotides agree with TRBD1. From germline, CDR1 is KGHSH and CDR2 LQKENI. CDR3 length equals 16 residues. V shed 2 bases and J 7 bases; nucleotides not matched to a gene: 9. The CDR3: CASSPGTGSTGNEQFF. DNA of the CDR3: TGTGCCAGCTCACCAGGGACAGGGTCAACTGGTAATGAGCAGTTCTTC.

The chain has TRBV27 and TRBJ1-1; D unclear. V was trimmed by 2 bases and J by 1 base, leaving 11 bases between them. This CDR3 comprises 15 residues. Germline values: CDR1 MNHEY, CDR2 SMNVEV (reference sequence). The CDR3 sequence is CASSLTAGSNTEAFF. The CDR3 DNA sequence: TGTGCCAGCAGTTTAACCGCAGGCTCGAACACTGAAGCTTTCTTT.